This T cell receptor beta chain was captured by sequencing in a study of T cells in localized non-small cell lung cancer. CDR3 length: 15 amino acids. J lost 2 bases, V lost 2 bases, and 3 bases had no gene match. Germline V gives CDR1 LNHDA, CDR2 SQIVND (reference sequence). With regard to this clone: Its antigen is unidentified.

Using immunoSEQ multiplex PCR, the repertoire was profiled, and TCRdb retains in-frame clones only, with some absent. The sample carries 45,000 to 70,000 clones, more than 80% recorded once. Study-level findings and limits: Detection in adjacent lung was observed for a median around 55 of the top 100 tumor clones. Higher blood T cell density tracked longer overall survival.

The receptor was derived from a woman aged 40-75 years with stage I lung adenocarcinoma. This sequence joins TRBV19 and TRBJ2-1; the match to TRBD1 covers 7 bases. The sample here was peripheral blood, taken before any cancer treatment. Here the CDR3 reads CASSIRTGAYNEQFF. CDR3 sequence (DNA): TGTGCCAGTAGTATAAGGACAGGAGCCTACAATGAGCAGTTCTTC.